The clone carrying this T cell receptor beta chain has ten or more counts. Its antigen is as yet unknown. V was trimmed by 6 bases and J by 6 bases, leaving 9 bases between them. The CDR3 length is 11 residues. This entry is derived from a study of human T cells and chemical hapten exposure. Study-level information: Patients additionally received therapeutic doses of diphenylcyclopropenone on the scalp once a week, and this continued throughout the approximately 26-week study.

Indicated time point: patch test 1, 2 weeks after DPC sensitization. The treatment is: therapeutic diphenylcyclopropenone sensitization with weekly scalp DPC. Whole blood, unfractionated, served as the material for total RNA extraction. TCRdb called the RACE reads again in MiXCR, with one record for every CDR3 protein. Among over 50,000 distinct CDR3 sequences, about 11% were seen once, and the ten largest hold roughly 1.8%. The study, taken as a whole, reports: Those TCRs sitting above 1 in 1000 frequency stayed the same with DPC sensitization. The donors suffered from alopecia, so their immune response may not match that of healthy people.

This chain links TRBV12-3 or TRBV12-4 with TRBJ2-7, with D perhaps matching TRBD1 or TRBD2 (5 bases each). The receptor was derived from a woman in her 40s with alopecia areata. Some clones in this sample may be carry-over from other donors' samples. The material was whole blood, obtained in connection with sensitization to the hapten diphenylcyclopropenone (DPC). This CDR3 is CASSPGTEQYF. The DNA for the CDR3 is TGTGCCAGCAGCCCTGGGACCGAGCAGTACTTC.